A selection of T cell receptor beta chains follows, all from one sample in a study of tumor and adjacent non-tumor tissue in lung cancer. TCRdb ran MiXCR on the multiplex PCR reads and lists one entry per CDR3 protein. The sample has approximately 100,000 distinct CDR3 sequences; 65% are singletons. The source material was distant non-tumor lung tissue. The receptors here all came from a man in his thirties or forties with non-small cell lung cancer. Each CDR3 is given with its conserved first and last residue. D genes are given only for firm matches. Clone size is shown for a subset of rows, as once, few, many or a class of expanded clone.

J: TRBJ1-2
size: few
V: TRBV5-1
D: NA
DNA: TGCGCCAGCAGCGGACATATAGATCAGTCTAACTATGGCTACACCTTC
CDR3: CASSGHIDQSNYGYTF

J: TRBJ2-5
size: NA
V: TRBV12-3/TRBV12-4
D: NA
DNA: TGTGCCAGCGCACAGGCCTACCAAGAGGCCCAGTACTTC
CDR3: CASAQAYQEAQYF

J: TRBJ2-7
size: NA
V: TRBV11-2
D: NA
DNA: TGTGCTAGCAGCTTAGACGTGCGAGTGCAGTACTTC
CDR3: CASSLDVRVQYF

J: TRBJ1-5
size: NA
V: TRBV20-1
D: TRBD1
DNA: TGCAGTGCTAGAGGGGGGACAGGGGCGTGTCAGCCCCAGCATTTT
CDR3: CSARGGTGACQPQHF

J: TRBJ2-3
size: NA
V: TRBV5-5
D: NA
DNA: TGTGCCAGCATAGAGGGGGCTAGCGGGTTCACAGATACGCGGTATTTT
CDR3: CASIEGASGFTDTRYF

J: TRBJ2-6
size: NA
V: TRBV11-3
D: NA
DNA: TGTGCCAGCAGCTTATGGGGGGACGGGGCCAATGTCCTGACTTTC
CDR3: CASSLWGDGANVLTF

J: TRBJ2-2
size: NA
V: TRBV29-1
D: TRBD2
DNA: TGCAGCGTTTCGCGGCCTAGCGGGAGGTTAAACACCGGGGTGCTGTTTTTT
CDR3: CSVSRPSGRLNTGVLFF

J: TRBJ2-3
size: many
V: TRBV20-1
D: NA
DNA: TGCAGTGCTAACCCGGGGTTCAGCACAGATACGCAGTATTTT
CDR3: CSANPGFSTDTQYF

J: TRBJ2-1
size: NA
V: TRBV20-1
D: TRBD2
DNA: TGCAGTGCATCCGGGACTAGTGGGGGCTCCTACAATGAGCAGTTCTTC
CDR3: CSASGTSGGSYNEQFF

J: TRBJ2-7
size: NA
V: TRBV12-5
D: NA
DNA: TGTGCTGGTGGTTTGTTATTCTACGAGCAGTACTTC
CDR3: CAGGLLFYEQYF

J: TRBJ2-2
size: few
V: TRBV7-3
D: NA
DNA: TGTGCCAGCAGCTTAATTGGCCGGTCCGGGGAGCTGTTTTTT
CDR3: CASSLIGRSGELFF

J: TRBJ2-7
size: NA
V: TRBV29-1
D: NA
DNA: TGCAGCGTTGAAGTAGGGGCATGCGAGCAGTACTTC
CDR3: CSVEVGACEQYF

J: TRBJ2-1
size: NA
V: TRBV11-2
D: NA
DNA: TGTGCCAGCAGCTCAATCAGCAGAGATTACAATGAGCAGTTCTTC
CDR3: CASSSISRDYNEQFF

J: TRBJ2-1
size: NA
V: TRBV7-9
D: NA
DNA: TGTGCCAGCAGCGCCCCGAACATCTTGGACAATGAGCAGTTCTTC
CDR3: CASSAPNILDNEQFF